This T cell receptor beta chain was observed in a study of cytomegalovirus exposure and HLA in healthy donors. The study, taken as a whole, reports: Sequencing depth roughly uniform across donors was assumed in presence/absence analyses. Cytomegalovirus association was assigned to about 180 TCR beta chains.

CDR1 is MNHEY and CDR2 is SMNVEV in the germline V gene (reference sequence). Trimming took 6 bases from V and 5 from J, leaving 17 bases between them. The CDR3 has 14 residues. With 60 Vbeta and 13 Jbeta primers, the PCR was carried out. Here immunoSEQ multiplex PCR was the method, and the copy in TCRdb shows in-frame clones only, minus some. The top ten clones hold approximately 0.8% of a sample with some 200,000 clones, around 83% of them seen once. Of note for this clone: Antigen specificity is unknown.

The TCR was taken from a woman under 30 in good health and CMV-seronegative. The chain recombines TRBV27 with TRBJ2-7; weak D call: TRBD1 (5 bases). Material for sequencing was PBMCs. CDR3 bases: TGTGCCAGCAGAAGAGCAGGGCGGTCCAACGAGCAGTACTTC. Translated: CASRRAGRSNEQYF.